A single TCR beta chain is shown here with its context. Its specificity is unknown. A much larger clonotype is one base distant, so this may be a read error. A single record per CDR3 protein comes from TCRdb applying MiXCR to the 5' RACE reads. Seen here are 200,000 or so distinct CDR3 sequences, roughly 17% observed once, and the top ten hold about 2.1%. The data belong to a study of T-cell memory formation after mild COVID-19. General study results and limits: Within pre-infection memory, some responding clones were found, suggesting cross-reactive memory joined.

Germline CDR1 and CDR2: LGHDT and YNNKEL (reference sequence). The CDR3 totals 11 residues. V lost 2 bases and J lost 5, with 2 bases in between. This TCR came from an adult woman who had mild COVID-19 (a few samples of this study predate the infection). Cell type and time point are not known. Specimen: PBMCs or a T cell subset sorted from them (not recorded which). The chain is built from TRBV3-1 and TRBJ2-3; D unclear. CDR3 DNA sequence: TGTGCCAGCAGCCAAATAGATACGCAGTATTTT. Translation: CASSQIDTQYF.